The 16 T cell receptor beta chains below come from one sample, sequenced in a study of T cell responses to AZD1222 COVID-19 vaccine. The protocol was immunoSEQ multiplex PCR, while the TCRdb copy is restricted to in-frame clones and leaves out a portion. There are roughly 130,000 clones in the sample; 88% occur only once, and around 8% lies in the top ten. The sequencing here drew on peripheral blood, taken on day 0 of AZD1222 vaccination. The receptors originated from an adult in good health.

The chain employs TRBV9 and TRBJ2-7; maybe TRBD1 (6 bases). V lost 0 bases to trimming and J lost 5 bases, with 21 bases between them. Germline V gene lookup returns CDR1 SGDLS and CDR2 YYNGEE. This CDR3 has 17 amino acids. CDR3 amino acids: CASSVEAQGRLIHEQYF. Written as DNA, the CDR3 is TGTGCCAGCAGCGTAGAGGCGCAGGGGAGATTGATACACGAGCAGTACTTC. The full variable domain, completed using reference TRBV9 and TRBJ2-7, is DSGVTQTPKHLITATGQRVTLRCSPRSGDLSVYWYQQSLDQGLQFLIQYYNGEERAKGNILERFSAQQFPDLHSELNLSSLELGDSALYFCASSVEAQGRLIHEQYFGPGTRLTVT.

This clone has only a few counts. The V and J genes are TRBV2 and TRBJ2-1; a possible D gene is TRBD2 (5 bases). Germline-derived CDR1 and CDR2 are SNHLY and FYNNEI. The length of the CDR3 is 14 residues. Trimming shortened V by 6 bases and J by 4 bases, and 13 bases separated the two germline ends. The CDR3 loop reads CASRVQRIYNEQFF. CDR3 sequence (DNA): TGTGCCAGCAGAGTCCAGCGGATATACAATGAGCAGTTCTTC.

This clone turned up a few times. V gene TRBV9 combines with J gene TRBJ1-1; D remains ambiguous. The V gene's germline CDR1 is SGDLS and CDR2 YYNGEE. This CDR3 has 13 residues. Trimming removed 0 bases at V and 10 bases at J, with 13 bases between. The CDR3 bases are TGTGCCAGCAGCGTAGACGAGGGTGGTGGAGCTTTCTTT. Its translation is CASSVDEGGGAFF.

This clone was seen a single time. This chain joins TRBV7-9 and TRBJ2-3; D might be TRBD2 (5 bases). The CDR3 loop spans 13 amino acids. The V gene's germline CDR1 is SEHNR and CDR2 FQNEAQ (reference sequence). The V and J ends lost 8 bases and 1 base respectively, with 10 bases between them. The CDR3 region is CASVGDGTDTQYF. For the CDR3, the DNA is TGTGCCAGCGTCGGGGATGGCACAGATACGCAGTATTTT. Full variable domain (remainder filled in from reference TRBV7-9 and TRBJ2-3): DTGVSQNPRHKITKRGQNVTFRCDPISEHNRLYWYRQTLGQGPEFLTYFQNEAQLEKSRLLSDRFSAERPKGSFSTLEIQRTEQGDSAMYLCASVGDGTDTQYFGPGTRLTVL.

This chain joins TRBV18 and TRBJ1-1, with D hard to call. CDR1 is KGHSH, CDR2 LQKENI, per germline. Trimming pared 2 bases from V and 0 bases from J, leaving 4 bases between. The CDR3 is 13 residues long. The CDR3 loop reads CASSPAVNTEAFF. The CDR3 DNA reads TGTGCCAGCTCACCAGCAGTGAACACTGAAGCTTTCTTT.

The chain links TRBV7-8 to TRBJ2-7; D is uncertain. The germline gives CDR1 SGHVS, CDR2 FQNEAQ. The V end lost 5 bases, the J end lost 6 bases, and 11 bases lay between the germline ends. There are 12 residues in the CDR3. The CDR3 nucleotides are TGTGCCAGCAGCCGGGTCGTCCGCGAGCAGTACTTC. It yields the protein CASSRVVREQYF.

V gene TRBV19 combines with J gene TRBJ1-1, with unresolved D. V shed 6 bases and J shed 4 bases, with 12 bases lying between them. The CDR3 sequence is 13 residues long. Germline CDR1 reads LNHDA; CDR2 reads SQIVND (reference sequence). The CDR3 reads CASRTPPGTEAFF. The CDR3 nucleotides read TGTGCCAGTAGAACACCCCCAGGCACTGAAGCTTTCTTT. Full variable domain (rest looked up from reference TRBV19 and TRBJ1-1): DGGITQSPKYLFRKEGQNVTLSCEQNLNHDAMYWYRQDPGQGLRLIYYSQIVNDFQKGDIAEGYSVSREKKESFPLTVTSAQKNPTAFYLCASRTPPGTEAFFGQGTRLTVV.

The rearrangement links TRBV28 to TRBJ1-6; 7 bases are shared with TRBD1. J gave up 14 bases and V 6 bases, and 10 bases lay outside the gene matches. The CDR3 covers 13 residues. Germline assignment: CDR1 MDHEN and CDR2 SYDVKM. CDR3 sequence: CASSLGQEFTLHF. Here the CDR3 DNA reads TGTGCCAGCAGCCTCGGACAGGAATTCACCCTCCACTTT. Based on the CDR3 plus reference TRBV28 and TRBJ1-6, the full variable domain is DVKVTQSSRYLVKRTGEKVFLECVQDMDHENMFWYRQDPGLGLRLIYFSYDVKMKEKGDIPEGYSVSREKKERFSLILESASTNQTSMYLCASSLGQEFTLHFGNGTRLTVT.

This chain links TRBV7-2 with TRBJ2-1; 8 bases map to TRBD2. J gave up 9 bases and V 3 bases, and 10 bases lay outside the gene matches. CDR1 is SGHTA and CDR2 is FQGNSA in the germline V gene. The CDR3 spans 15 residues. The CDR3 sequence is CASSLGREGLTEQFF. The CDR3 bases are TGTGCCAGCAGCTTGGGCCGGGAGGGCCTCACTGAGCAGTTCTTC.

CDR3 sequence reads: CASSDGTSGSYEQYF. The CDR3 DNA reads as TGTGCCAGTAGCGACGGGACTAGCGGCTCCTACGAGCAGTACTTC. The gene calls are TRBV19 and TRBJ2-7; 11 positions match TRBD2. The CDR3 contains 15 residues. Germline V gene lookup returns CDR1 LNHDA and CDR2 SQIVND (reference sequence). V shed 6 bases and J 0 bases; nucleotides not matched to a gene: 4.

The gene calls are TRBV27 and TRBJ1-5; D possibly corresponds to TRBD1 (5 bases). Germline assignment: CDR1 MNHEY and CDR2 SMNVEV (reference sequence). V was pared by 1 base and J by 9 bases, with 13 bases between. The CDR3 is 14 residues long. The CDR3: CASSLYPGTRPQHF. In nucleotides, the CDR3 is TGTGCCAGCAGTTTATACCCCGGGACTAGGCCCCAGCATTTT.

This clone was seen more than once but under ten times. V and J are TRBV2 and TRBJ2-2; D unresolved. The CDR3 consists of 15 residues. Looked up from germline, CDR1 is SNHLY and CDR2 is FYNNEI. The ends were cut back, 4 bases at V and 1 base at J, with 10 bases in the middle. Here the CDR3 reads CASSVVSGNTGELFF. Here the CDR3 DNA reads TGTGCCAGCAGTGTAGTTTCAGGGAACACCGGGGAGCTGTTTTTT.

This chain connects TRBV24-1 to TRBJ1-4, with no clear D. The CDR3 extends over 17 amino acids. Trimming took 12 bases from V and 6 from J, leaving 28 bases between them. The germline V gene has CDR1 KGHDR and CDR2 SFDVKD. CDR3: CALAPWSGKEGDEKLFF. CDR3 nucleotide sequence: TGTGCCTTAGCCCCCTGGTCAGGAAAAGAAGGCGATGAAAAACTGTTTTTT.

This clone has just a few counts. The chain combines TRBV6-1 with TRBJ2-2, with D possibly TRBD2 on 5 matching bases. The CDR3 consists of 16 residues. Germline assignment: CDR1 MNHNS and CDR2 SASEGT. V lost 4 bases and J 1 base, leaving 13 bases between the germline ends. The CDR3 DNA follows: TGTGCCAGCAGTGTAGTGGAGGCAGAGAACACCGGGGAGCTGTTTTTT. Its translation is CASSVVEAENTGELFF.

The chain links TRBV9 to TRBJ1-6; 7 bases fit TRBD1. The V gene's germline CDR1 is SGDLS and CDR2 YYNGEE. This CDR3 is 15 amino acids long. J lost 7 bases, V lost 4 bases, and 8 bases had no gene match. The DNA for the CDR3 is TGTGCCAGCAGCCAAACCGGACAGGTGAATTCACCCCTCCACTTT. It codes for CASSQTGQVNSPLHF. The variable domain in full, with the rest retrieved from reference TRBV9 and TRBJ1-6, is DSGVTQTPKHLITATGQRVTLRCSPRSGDLSVYWYQQSLDQGLQFLIQYYNGEERAKGNILERFSAQQFPDLHSELNLSSLELGDSALYFCASSQTGQVNSPLHFGNGTRLTVT.

V and J are TRBV7-9 and TRBJ2-3; 9 positions agree with TRBD2. Germline CDR1 is SEHNR and CDR2 is FQNEAQ (reference sequence). Trimming removed 1 base from V and 2 bases from J; junction bases left unmatched: 4. The CDR3 extends over 16 amino acids. The CDR3 sequence is CASSLGSGGNTDTQYF. The CDR3 DNA follows: TGTGCCAGCAGCTTAGGTAGCGGGGGTAACACAGATACGCAGTATTTT.